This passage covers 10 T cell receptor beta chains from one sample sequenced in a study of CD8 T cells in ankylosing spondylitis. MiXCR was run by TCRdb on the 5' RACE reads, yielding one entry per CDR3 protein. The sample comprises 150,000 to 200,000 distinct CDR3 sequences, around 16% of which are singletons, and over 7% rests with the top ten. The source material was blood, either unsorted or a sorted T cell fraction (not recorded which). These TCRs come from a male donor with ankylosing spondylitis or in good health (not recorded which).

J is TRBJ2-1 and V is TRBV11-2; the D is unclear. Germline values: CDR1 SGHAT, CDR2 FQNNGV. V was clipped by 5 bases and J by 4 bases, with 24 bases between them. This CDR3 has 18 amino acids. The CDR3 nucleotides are TGTGCCAGCAGCGGCCGCGTTGGGGTGCCCCCCTTATACAATGAGCAGTTCTTC. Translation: CASSGRVGVPPLYNEQFF.

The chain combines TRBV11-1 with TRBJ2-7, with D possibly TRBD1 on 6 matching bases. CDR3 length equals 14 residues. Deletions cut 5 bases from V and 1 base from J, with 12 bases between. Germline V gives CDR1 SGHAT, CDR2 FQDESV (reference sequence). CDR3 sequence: CASSPQTGSYEQYF. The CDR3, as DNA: TGTGCCAGCAGCCCCCAGACAGGTTCCTACGAGCAGTACTTC.

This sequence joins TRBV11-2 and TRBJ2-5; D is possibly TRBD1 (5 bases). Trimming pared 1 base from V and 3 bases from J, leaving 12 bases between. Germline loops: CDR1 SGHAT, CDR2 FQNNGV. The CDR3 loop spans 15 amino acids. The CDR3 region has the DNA TGTGCCAGCAGCTTAGTTCTTTTAGGGGAAGAGACCCAGTACTTC. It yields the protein CASSLVLLGEETQYF.

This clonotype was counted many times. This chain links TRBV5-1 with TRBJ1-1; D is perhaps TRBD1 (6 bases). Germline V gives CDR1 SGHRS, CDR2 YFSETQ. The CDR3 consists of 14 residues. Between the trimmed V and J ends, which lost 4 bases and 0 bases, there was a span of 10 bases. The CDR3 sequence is CASSTDSLNTEAFF. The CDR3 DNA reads TGCGCCAGCAGCACGGACAGTTTGAACACTGAAGCTTTCTTT.

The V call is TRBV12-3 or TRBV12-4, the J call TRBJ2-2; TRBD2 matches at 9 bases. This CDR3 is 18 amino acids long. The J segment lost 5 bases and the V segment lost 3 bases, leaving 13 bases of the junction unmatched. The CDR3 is CASSLRAPGLASTGELFF. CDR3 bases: TGTGCCAGCAGTTTGAGGGCCCCGGGACTAGCTTCGACCGGGGAGCTGTTTTTT.

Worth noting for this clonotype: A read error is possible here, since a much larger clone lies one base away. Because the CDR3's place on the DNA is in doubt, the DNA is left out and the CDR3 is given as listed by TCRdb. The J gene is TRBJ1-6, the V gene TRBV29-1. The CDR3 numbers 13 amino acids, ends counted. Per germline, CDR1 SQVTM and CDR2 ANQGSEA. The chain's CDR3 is CSVAAGIESPLYF.

In DNA, the CDR3 is TGTGCCAGCTCACCCCGGGGACAGGGGCTAAACAATGAGCAGTTCTTC. This gives the protein CASSPRGQGLNNEQFF. V is TRBV18 and J is TRBJ2-1; TRBD1 agrees at 10 bases. Germline V gene lookup returns CDR1 KGHSH and CDR2 LQKENI. After removal of 3 bases from V and 5 bases from J, the junction contained 7 bases not matched to a gene. CDR3 length: 16 amino acids.

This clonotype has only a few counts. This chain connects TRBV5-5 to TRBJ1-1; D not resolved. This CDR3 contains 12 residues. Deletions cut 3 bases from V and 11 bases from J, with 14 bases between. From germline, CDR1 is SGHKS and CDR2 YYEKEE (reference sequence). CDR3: CASSWREAEAFF. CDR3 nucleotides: TGTGCCAGCAGCTGGAGGGAGGCGGAGGCTTTCTTT.

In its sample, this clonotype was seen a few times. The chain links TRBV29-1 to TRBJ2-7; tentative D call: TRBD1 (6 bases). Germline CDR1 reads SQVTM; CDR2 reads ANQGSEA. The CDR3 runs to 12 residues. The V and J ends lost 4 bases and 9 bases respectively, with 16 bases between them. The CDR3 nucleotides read TGCAGCGTTGGAAGGGACATGGTTTGGCAGTACTTC. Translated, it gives CSVGRDMVWQYF.

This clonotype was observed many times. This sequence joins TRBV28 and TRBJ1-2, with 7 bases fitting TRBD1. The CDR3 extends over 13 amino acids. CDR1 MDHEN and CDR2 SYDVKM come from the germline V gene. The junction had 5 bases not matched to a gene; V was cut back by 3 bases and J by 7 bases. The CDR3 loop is CASSFDRDSGYTF. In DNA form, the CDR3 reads TGTGCCAGCAGTTTCGACAGGGACAGTGGCTACACCTTC.